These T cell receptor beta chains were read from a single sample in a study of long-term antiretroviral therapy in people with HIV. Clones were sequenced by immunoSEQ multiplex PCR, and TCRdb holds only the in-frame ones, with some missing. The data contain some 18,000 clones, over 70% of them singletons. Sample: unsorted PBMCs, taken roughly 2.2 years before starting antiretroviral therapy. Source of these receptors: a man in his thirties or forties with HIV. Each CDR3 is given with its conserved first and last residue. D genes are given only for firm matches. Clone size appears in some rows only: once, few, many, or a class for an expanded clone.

CDR3: CASPHRRRGDGELFF; DNA: TGTGCCAGCCCCCACCGGAGGAGGGGCGACGGGGAGCTGTTTTTT; length: 15; V: TRBV6-5; D: .; J: TRBJ2-2; size: .
CDR3: CAWSVQLAGGWDTQYF; DNA: TGTGCCTGGAGTGTCCAACTAGCGGGAGGTTGGGATACGCAGTATTTT; length: 16; V: TRBV30; D: TRBD2; J: TRBJ2-3; size: few
CDR3: CASSELDEETQYF; DNA: TGCGCCAGCAGTGAACTAGATGAAGAGACCCAGTACTTC; length: 13; V: TRBV5-1; D: .; J: TRBJ2-5; size: .
CDR3: CASLGSAERNEQYF; DNA: TGTGCCAGCTTGGGTAGCGCCGAACGAAACGAGCAGTACTTC; length: 14; V: TRBV18; D: .; J: TRBJ2-7; size: .
CDR3: CASSQHRREGEKLFF; DNA: TGCGCCAGCAGCCAGCACCGCAGGGAAGGGGAAAAACTGTTTTTT; length: 15; V: TRBV4-1; D: .; J: TRBJ1-4; size: .
CDR3: CASTSLAGVYNEQFF; DNA: TGTGCCAGTACCTCCCTAGCGGGGGTTTACAATGAGCAGTTCTTC; length: 15; V: TRBV19; D: TRBD2; J: TRBJ2-1; size: once
CDR3: CASSAGTSNEKLFF; DNA: TGTGCCAGCAGCGCTGGGACAAGTAATGAAAAACTGTTTTTT; length: 14; V: TRBV7-9; D: .; J: TRBJ1-4; size: .
CDR3: CASSNRDSKNIQYF; DNA: TGTGCCAGTAGTAACCGGGACAGCAAAAACATTCAGTACTTC; length: 14; V: TRBV19; D: TRBD1; J: TRBJ2-4; size: .
CDR3: CASSSRDRGPTEAFF; DNA: TGTGCCAGCAGCTCCCGGGACAGGGGGCCCACTGAAGCTTTCTTT; length: 15; V: TRBV4-2; D: TRBD1; J: TRBJ1-1; size: .
CDR3: CASSIQHDTGELFF; DNA: TGTGCCAGTAGTATTCAACACGACACCGGGGAGCTGTTTTTT; length: 14; V: TRBV19; D: .; J: TRBJ2-2; size: .
CDR3: CASSFGKTGAKNIQYF; DNA: TGTGCCAGCAGCTTCGGGAAGACAGGGGCCAAAAACATTCAGTACTTC; length: 16; V: TRBV5-6; D: TRBD1; J: TRBJ2-4; size: once
CDR3: CASSFGTYEQYF; DNA: TGTGCCAGCAGTTTCGGGACCTACGAGCAGTACTTC; length: 12; V: TRBV13; D: .; J: TRBJ2-7; size: .
CDR3: CASSLGVKGGGYTF; DNA: TGTGCCAGCAGTTTGGGGGTGAAGGGGGGGGGCTACACCTTC; length: 14; V: TRBV27; D: .; J: TRBJ1-2; size: .
CDR3: CASSQGYEQYF; DNA: TGTGCCAGTAGTCAGGGTTACGAGCAGTACTTC; length: 11; V: TRBV19; D: .; J: TRBJ2-7; size: few
CDR3: CASGTSENTIYF; DNA: TGTGCCAGCGGGACTTCGGAAAACACCATATATTTT; length: 12; V: TRBV6-5; D: .; J: TRBJ1-3; size: few
CDR3: CASSLVGGGGYTF; DNA: TGTGCCAGCAGCTTAGTCGGAGGGGGAGGCTACACCTTC; length: 13; V: TRBV7-9; D: .; J: TRBJ1-2; size: few
CDR3: CASSLRDRVNNQPQHF; DNA: TGTGCCAGCAGTTTACGAGACAGGGTCAACAATCAGCCCCAGCATTTT; length: 16; V: TRBV28; D: TRBD1; J: TRBJ1-5; size: .
CDR3: CASSHSRGGTEAFF; DNA: TGTGCCAGCAGTCACTCCCGGGGAGGGACTGAAGCTTTCTTT; length: 14; V: TRBV6-5; D: .; J: TRBJ1-1; size: .
CDR3: CASSDGPERGNQPQHF; DNA: TGTGCCAGCAGCGACGGACCTGAGCGGGGCAATCAGCCCCAGCATTTT; length: 16; V: TRBV5-4; D: .; J: TRBJ1-5; size: .
CDR3: CASRTNQGPTGELFF; DNA: TGTGCCAGCAGGACTAACCAGGGGCCCACCGGGGAGCTGTTTTTT; length: 15; V: TRBV7-8; D: .; J: TRBJ2-2; size: few
CDR3: CASSSAGNGYTF; DNA: TGTGCCAGCTCAAGTGCAGGGAATGGCTACACCTTC; length: 12; V: TRBV18; D: .; J: TRBJ1-2; size: .
CDR3: CASSLTSGITDTQYF; DNA: TGTGCCAGCAGTTTGACTAGCGGGATCACAGATACGCAGTATTTT; length: 15; V: TRBV9; D: TRBD2; J: TRBJ2-3; size: .
CDR3: CASSEIAGSSSYEQYF; DNA: TGTGCCAGCAGTGAAATCGCAGGGTCCAGCTCCTACGAGCAGTACTTC; length: 16; V: TRBV6-1; D: .; J: TRBJ2-7; size: .
CDR3: CASSAQPGHSYEQYF; DNA: TGTGCCAGCAGCGCGCAACCGGGACACTCCTACGAGCAGTACTTC; length: 15; V: TRBV7-2; D: .; J: TRBJ2-7; size: .
CDR3: CASSAQITEQFF; DNA: TGTGCCAGCAGTGCCCAGATTACAGAGCAGTTCTTC; length: 12; V: TRBV2; D: .; J: TRBJ2-1; size: .
CDR3: CASSAGSGTGELFF; DNA: TGCGCCAGCAGTGCGGGTAGCGGCACCGGGGAGCTGTTTTTT; length: 14; V: TRBV10-1; D: .; J: TRBJ2-2; size: few
CDR3: CASSQDILASTDDEQFF; DNA: TGCGCCAGCAGCCAAGATATATTGGCTAGCACCGACGATGAGCAGTTCTTC; length: 17; V: TRBV4-3; D: .; J: TRBJ2-1; size: .
CDR3: CASRGSGGELGELFF; DNA: TGTGCCAGCAGAGGGTCGGGAGGGGAGCTCGGGGAGCTGTTTTTT; length: 15; V: TRBV6-6; D: TRBD2; J: TRBJ2-2; size: .
CDR3: CASSTLDGPDTEAFF; DNA: TGTGCCAGCAGCACCCTGGATGGCCCGGATACTGAAGCTTTCTTT; length: 15; V: TRBV7-3; D: .; J: TRBJ1-1; size: .
CDR3: CATSIGMTGTDTQYF; DNA: TGTGCCACCTCCATCGGGATGACGGGCACAGATACGCAGTATTTT; length: 15; V: TRBV19; D: .; J: TRBJ2-3; size: .
CDR3: CASTWDGGDGYTF; DNA: TGTGCCAGCACGTGGGACGGCGGGGATGGCTACACCTTC; length: 13; V: TRBV2; D: .; J: TRBJ1-2; size: .
CDR3: CASSTRTGGWTEAFF; DNA: TGTGCCAGCAGTACCCGGACAGGGGGCTGGACTGAAGCTTTCTTT; length: 15; V: TRBV25-1; D: TRBD1; J: TRBJ1-1; size: .
CDR3: CASSKPTSGGRLYF; DNA: TGTGCCAGCAGTAAACCAACTAGCGGGGGCAGGCTGTACTTC; length: 14; V: TRBV25-1; D: TRBD2; J: TRBJ2-5; size: .
CDR3: CASSQLGDREQYF; DNA: TGCGCCAGCAGTCAATTGGGGGACCGCGAGCAGTACTTC; length: 13; V: TRBV23-1; D: .; J: TRBJ2-7; size: .
CDR3: CASSTGSGNTIYF; DNA: TGTGCCAGTAGTACGGGCTCTGGAAACACCATATATTTT; length: 13; V: TRBV19; D: .; J: TRBJ1-3; size: .
CDR3: CASTLSGSEREQFF; DNA: TGTGCCAGTACCTTAAGCGGGAGTGAACGTGAGCAGTTCTTC; length: 14; V: TRBV19; D: TRBD2; J: TRBJ2-1; size: .
CDR3: CAWSVGGPSETQYF; DNA: TGTGCCTGGAGTGTAGGAGGACCTTCGGAGACCCAGTACTTC; length: 14; V: TRBV30; D: .; J: TRBJ2-5; size: .
CDR3: CASRNSGTDEQYF; DNA: TGTGCCAGCAGGAACTCCGGGACGGACGAGCAGTACTTC; length: 13; V: TRBV9; D: .; J: TRBJ2-7; size: few
CDR3: CASSQEGGDRDDYTF; DNA: TGCGCCAGCAGCCAAGAGGGGGGGGACAGGGACGACTACACCTTC; length: 15; V: TRBV4-1; D: TRBD1; J: TRBJ1-2; size: medium-sized
CDR3: CALQPGQGAGEAFF; DNA: TGTGCTCTTCAACCGGGACAGGGGGCGGGAGAAGCTTTCTTT; length: 14; V: TRBV30; D: TRBD1; J: TRBJ1-1; size: once
CDR3: CATSTGTGDFYEQYF; DNA: TGTGCCACCAGCACCGGGACAGGGGATTTCTACGAGCAGTACTTC; length: 15; V: TRBV15; D: TRBD1; J: TRBJ2-7; size: once